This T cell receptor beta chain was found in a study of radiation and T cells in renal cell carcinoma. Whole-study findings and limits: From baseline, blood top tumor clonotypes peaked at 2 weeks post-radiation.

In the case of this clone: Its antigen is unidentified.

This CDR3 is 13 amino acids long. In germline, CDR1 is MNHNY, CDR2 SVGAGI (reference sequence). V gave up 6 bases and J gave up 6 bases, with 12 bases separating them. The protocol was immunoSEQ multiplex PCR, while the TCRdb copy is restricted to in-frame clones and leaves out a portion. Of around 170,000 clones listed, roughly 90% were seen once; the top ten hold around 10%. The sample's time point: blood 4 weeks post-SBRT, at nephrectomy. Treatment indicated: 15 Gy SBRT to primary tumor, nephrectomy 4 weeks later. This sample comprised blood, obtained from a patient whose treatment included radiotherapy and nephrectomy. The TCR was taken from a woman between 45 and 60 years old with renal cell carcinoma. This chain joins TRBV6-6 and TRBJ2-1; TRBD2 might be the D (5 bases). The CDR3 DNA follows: TGTGCCAGCAGGGTAGATGAGGGCAATGAGCAGTTCTTC. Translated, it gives CASRVDEGNEQFF.